The entry below gives a single TCR beta chain sequence along with its context. TCRdb keeps only in-frame clones here, not all; method: immunoSEQ multiplex PCR. The table records fewer than 250,000 clones, roughly 85% of them present only once. This specimen belongs to a study of blood T cell repertoires in COVID-19. The specimen sequenced was peripheral blood. This clonotype was obtained from a woman in her seventies with active or convalescent COVID-19.

The CDR3 DNA follows: TGCGCCAGCAGCTTGGCCCTAGCGGGAGTCCCAGATACGCAGTATTTT. It encodes CASSLALAGVPDTQYF. The V and J genes are TRBV5-1 and TRBJ2-3; 10 nucleotides agree with TRBD2. The CDR3 totals 16 residues. Germline V CDR1 and CDR2: SGHRS, YFSETQ. V shed 0 bases and J 4 bases; nucleotides not matched to a gene: 5.